The entry below describes one T cell receptor beta chain. In the original processing: Using reference gene primer amplification, nucleated cell counts were estimated. Some clones are missing from TCRdb's copy, which holds only in-frame ones; the method was immunoSEQ multiplex PCR. V, J and clone size reflect that table, while D and trimming were determined from the DNA. The sample carries approximately 300,000 clones, around nine tenths recorded once. Participant age was about 18 to 89 years, and participants resided in roughly 25 US areas. These data originate in a study of blood T cell repertoires in COVID-19. In the study overall: T cells, B-cell-depleted T cells, or PBMCs supplied cDNA or gDNA.

The CDR3 is made up of 14 amino acids. The V and J ends lost 1 base and 8 bases, in that order; junction bases with no gene match: 6. CDR1 is LGHNT and CDR2 is FRNRAP in the germline V gene. The V call is TRBV12-5, the J call TRBJ1-2, with TRBD1 identical over 8 bases. Sequencing was carried out using PBMCs or T cells enriched from blood (not recorded which). The receptor's source is a woman between 25 and 40 years old who had been exposed to COVID-19. In DNA form, the CDR3 reads TGTGCTAGTGGTTTGGGACAGGGGCTGGAGGGCTACACCTTC. Translated: CASGLGQGLEGYTF.